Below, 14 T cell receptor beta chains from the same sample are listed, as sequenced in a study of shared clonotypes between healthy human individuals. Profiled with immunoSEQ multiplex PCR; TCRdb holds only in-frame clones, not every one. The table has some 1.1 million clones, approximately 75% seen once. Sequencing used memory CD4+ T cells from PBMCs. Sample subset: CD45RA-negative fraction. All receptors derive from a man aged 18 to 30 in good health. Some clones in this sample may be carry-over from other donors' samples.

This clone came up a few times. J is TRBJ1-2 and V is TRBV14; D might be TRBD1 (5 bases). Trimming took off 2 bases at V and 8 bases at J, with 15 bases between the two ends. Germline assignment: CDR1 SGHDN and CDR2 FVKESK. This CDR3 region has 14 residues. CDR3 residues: CASSQFQGSGGYTF. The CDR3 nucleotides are TGTGCCAGCAGCCAATTTCAGGGCTCGGGGGGCTACACCTTC.

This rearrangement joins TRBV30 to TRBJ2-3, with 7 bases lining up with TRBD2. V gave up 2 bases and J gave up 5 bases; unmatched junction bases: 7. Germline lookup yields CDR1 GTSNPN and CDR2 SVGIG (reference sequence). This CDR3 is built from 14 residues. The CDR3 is CAWSKWEGIDTQYF. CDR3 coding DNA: TGTGCCTGGAGTAAGTGGGAGGGAATAGATACGCAGTATTTT.

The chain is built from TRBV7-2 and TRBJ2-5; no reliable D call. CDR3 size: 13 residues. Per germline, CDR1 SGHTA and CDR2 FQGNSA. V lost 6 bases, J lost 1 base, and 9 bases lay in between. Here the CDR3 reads CASSPRSQETQYF. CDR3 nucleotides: TGTGCCAGCAGTCCCCGGAGCCAAGAGACCCAGTACTTC.

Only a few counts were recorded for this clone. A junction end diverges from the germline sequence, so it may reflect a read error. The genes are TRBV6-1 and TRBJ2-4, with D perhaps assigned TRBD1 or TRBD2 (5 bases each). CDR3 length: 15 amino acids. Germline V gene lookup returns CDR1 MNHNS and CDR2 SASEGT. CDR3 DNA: TGTGCCAGCAGTGCCGGGGACGGTGCCAAGAACATTCAGTACTTC. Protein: CASSAGDGAKNIQYF.

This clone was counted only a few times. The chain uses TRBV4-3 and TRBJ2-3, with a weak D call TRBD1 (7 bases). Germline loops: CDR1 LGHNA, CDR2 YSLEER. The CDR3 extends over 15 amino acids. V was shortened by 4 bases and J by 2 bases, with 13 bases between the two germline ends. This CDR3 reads CASSLQGGYTDTQYF. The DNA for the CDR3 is TGCGCCAGCAGCCTCCAGGGGGGCTACACAGATACGCAGTATTTT.

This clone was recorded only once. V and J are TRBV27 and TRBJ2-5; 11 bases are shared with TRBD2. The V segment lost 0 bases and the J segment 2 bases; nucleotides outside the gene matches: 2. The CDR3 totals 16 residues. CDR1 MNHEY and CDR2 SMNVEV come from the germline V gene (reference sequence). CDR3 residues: CASSLSRLAGQETQYF. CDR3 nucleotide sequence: TGTGCCAGCAGTTTATCCAGACTAGCGGGGCAAGAGACCCAGTACTTC.

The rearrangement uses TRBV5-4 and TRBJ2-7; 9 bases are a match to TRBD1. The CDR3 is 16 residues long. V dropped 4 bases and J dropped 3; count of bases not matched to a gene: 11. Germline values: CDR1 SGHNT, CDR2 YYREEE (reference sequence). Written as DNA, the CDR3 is TGTGCCAGCAGCGCGGCAAACAGACAGGGGGGCTACGAGCAGTACTTC. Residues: CASSAANRQGGYEQYF.

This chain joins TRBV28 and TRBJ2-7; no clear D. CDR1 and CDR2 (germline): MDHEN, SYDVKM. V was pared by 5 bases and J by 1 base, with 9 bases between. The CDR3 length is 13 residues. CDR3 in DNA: TGTGCCAGCAGTCACCGAGGATCCTACGAGCAGTACTTC. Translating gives CASSHRGSYEQYF.

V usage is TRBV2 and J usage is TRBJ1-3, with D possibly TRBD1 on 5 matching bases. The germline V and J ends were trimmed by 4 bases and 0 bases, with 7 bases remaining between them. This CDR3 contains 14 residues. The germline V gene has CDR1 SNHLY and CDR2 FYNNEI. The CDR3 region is CASSGQTSGNTIYF. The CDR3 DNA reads TGTGCCAGCAGTGGACAGACCTCTGGAAACACCATATATTTT.

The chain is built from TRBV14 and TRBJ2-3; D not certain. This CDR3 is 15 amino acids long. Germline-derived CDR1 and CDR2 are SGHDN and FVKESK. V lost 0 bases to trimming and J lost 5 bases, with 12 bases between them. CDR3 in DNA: TGTGCCAGCAGCCAAGATCTTCCAGGAGAAGATACGCAGTATTTT. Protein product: CASSQDLPGEDTQYF.

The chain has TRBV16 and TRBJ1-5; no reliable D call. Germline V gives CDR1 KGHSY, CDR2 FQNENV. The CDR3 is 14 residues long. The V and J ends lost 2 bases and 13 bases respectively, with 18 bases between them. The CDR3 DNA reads TGTGCCAGCAGCCAAGGTAACACCGTAGACTCGCAGCATTTT. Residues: CASSQGNTVDSQHF.

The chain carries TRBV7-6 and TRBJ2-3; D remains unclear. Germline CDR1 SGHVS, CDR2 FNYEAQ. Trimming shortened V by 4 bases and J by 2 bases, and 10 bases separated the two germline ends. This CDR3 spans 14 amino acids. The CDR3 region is CASSSGPPTDTQYF. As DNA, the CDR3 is TGTGCCAGCAGCTCCGGCCCCCCCACAGATACGCAGTATTTT.

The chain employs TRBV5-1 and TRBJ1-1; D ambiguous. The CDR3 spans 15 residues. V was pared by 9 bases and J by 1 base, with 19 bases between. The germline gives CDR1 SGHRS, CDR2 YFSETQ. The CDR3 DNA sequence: TGCGCCACCGCCTCCTTACCGTCAGGGAACACTGAAGCTTTCTTT. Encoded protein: CATASLPSGNTEAFF.

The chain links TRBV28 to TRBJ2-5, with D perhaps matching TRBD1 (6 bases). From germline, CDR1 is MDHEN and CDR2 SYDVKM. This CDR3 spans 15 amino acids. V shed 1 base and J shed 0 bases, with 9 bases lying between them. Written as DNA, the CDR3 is TGTGCCAGCAGTTTATCGAACAGGGACCAAGAGACCCAGTACTTC. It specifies CASSLSNRDQETQYF.